The clone carrying this TCR beta chain was observed once. cDNA prepared by RNA extraction and subsequent reverse transcription served as the template for sequencing. Libraries were prepared by immunoSEQ multiplex PCR; TCRdb keeps only in-frame clonotypes and omits some of them. The table includes roughly 150,000 clones, more than 75% detected once. The source of the sample is a study of CD8+ T cells in alopecia areata. The V end lost 1 base, the J end lost 2 bases, and 6 bases lay between the germline ends. This CDR3 is built from 13 residues. Germline V gives CDR1 LNHDA, CDR2 SQIVND (reference sequence).

The receptor's source is a human donor with alopecia areata. The J gene is TRBJ2-7, the V gene TRBV19; TRBD2 is a possible D gene (5 bases). Source: CD8+ T cells sorted from blood, taken at week 0. DNA for the CDR3: TGTGCCAGTAGTATAGGGACTCCCTACGAGCAGTACTTC. Translating gives CASSIGTPYEQYF.